The 18 T cell receptor beta chains given below trace back to one sample, sequenced in a study of CD8+ T cells in alopecia areata. Investigators isolated RNA and reverse transcribed it into cDNA to act as the sequencing template. Measured with immunoSEQ multiplex PCR; TCRdb has only the in-frame clones, and not every one. Seen here are 95,000 to 120,000 clones, 58% observed once, and the top ten hold 23%. The material sequenced was NKG2D-low CD8+ T cells sorted from blood. The receptors come from a human donor with alopecia areata.

The V gene is TRBV9, the J gene TRBJ2-5; 7 bases match TRBD1. After removal of 3 bases from V and 2 bases from J, the junction contained 7 bases not matched to a gene. Germline V gene lookup returns CDR1 SGDLS and CDR2 YYNGEE. This CDR3 is 15 amino acids long. This chain's CDR3 is CASSAPGQLQETQYF. The CDR3 coding sequence is TGTGCCAGCAGCGCCCCGGGACAGCTGCAAGAGACCCAGTACTTC.

This clone was recorded a few times. This rearrangement joins TRBV19 to TRBJ2-7; a possible D gene is TRBD1 (6 bases). Per germline, CDR1 LNHDA and CDR2 SQIVND (reference sequence). V lost 6 bases and J lost 4, with 13 bases in between. This CDR3 has 13 residues. CDR3 nucleotide sequence: TGTGCCAGTAGCCCGGGCAGGGGATACGAGCAGTACTTC. This encodes CASSPGRGYEQYF.

The V and J genes are TRBV14 and TRBJ2-3, with 7 bases lining up with TRBD1. With 3 bases clipped from V and 6 bases from J, the junction kept 9 bases outside the gene matches. The CDR3 has 15 amino acids. Germline assignment: CDR1 SGHDN and CDR2 FVKESK. CDR3 protein: CASSHRTGPRDTQYF. The CDR3 DNA follows: TGTGCCAGCAGCCACCGGACAGGCCCGAGGGATACGCAGTATTTT.

This clone showed up just a few times. The genes are TRBV2 and TRBJ2-1; D is unclear. The CDR3 spans 13 residues. The V end lost 8 bases, the J end lost 2 bases, and 10 bases lay between the germline ends. The germline V gene encodes CDR1 SNHLY and CDR2 FYNNEI. The DNA for the CDR3 is TGTGCCAGCGGGATGGTCCCCTACAATGAGCAGTTCTTC. This encodes CASGMVPYNEQFF.

This rearrangement joins TRBV7-9 to TRBJ2-7; the match to TRBD2 covers 9 bases. Germline assignment: CDR1 SEHNR and CDR2 FQNEAQ (reference sequence). The CDR3 has 15 amino acids. V lost 5 bases to trimming and J lost 3 bases; unmatched junction nucleotides: 8. CDR3 DNA sequence: TGTGCCAGCAGCCCCTGGACTAGCGCGAGCTACGAGCAGTACTTC. This gives the protein CASSPWTSASYEQYF.

This chain links TRBV2 with TRBJ2-7, with a weak D call TRBD1 (5 bases). V was shortened by 6 bases and J by 2 bases, with 14 bases between the two germline ends. This CDR3 is built from 14 residues. Looked up from germline, CDR1 is SNHLY and CDR2 is FYNNEI. The CDR3 nucleotides are TGTGCCAGCAGGGGTAGAGCAGGGACCTACGAGCAGTACTTC. Its protein is CASRGRAGTYEQYF.

This clone appeared once. CDR3 sequence: CASGPDNEQFF. CDR3 bases: TGTGCCAGTGGGCCTGACAATGAGCAGTTCTTC. The chain couples TRBV6-5 to TRBJ2-1; D is unclear. Germline V gene lookup returns CDR1 MNHEY and CDR2 SVGAGI. The CDR3 contains 11 residues. The ends were cut back, 9 bases at V and 5 bases at J, with 8 bases in the middle.

A remark on this clone: A much larger clone lies a single base off, so this may be a read error. Written as DNA, the CDR3 is TGTGCCAGCAGCTTACCCGGGGAGCTGTTTTTT. It yields the protein CASSLPGELFF. The rearrangement joins TRBV11-1 to TRBJ2-2, with unresolved D. Germline loops: CDR1 SGHAT, CDR2 FQDESV (reference sequence). The CDR3 runs to 11 residues. Trimming left V 2 bases short and J 6 bases short, with 1 base between.

This chain links TRBV11-2 with TRBJ2-7, with unresolved D. CDR3 size: 13 residues. Germline CDR1 and CDR2: SGHAT and FQNNGV. Trimming took 3 bases from V and 6 from J, leaving 12 bases between them. Written as DNA, the CDR3 is TGTGCCAGCAGCTTCGACTTCGTCGGCGAGCAGTACTTC. Translating gives CASSFDFVGEQYF.

The V and J genes are TRBV19 and TRBJ2-7; D is ambiguous. The germline CDR1 and CDR2 sequences are LNHDA and SQIVND (reference sequence). The CDR3 loop spans 13 amino acids. Trimming left V 1 base short and J 3 bases short, with 7 bases between. In DNA form, the CDR3 reads TGTGCCAGTAGTATAGGCTGGGGCTACGAGCAGTACTTC. It translates to CASSIGWGYEQYF.

This clone was counted between two and nine times. V and J are TRBV29-1 and TRBJ1-4, with D possibly TRBD1 on 5 matching bases. Between the trimmed V and J ends, which lost 3 bases and 6 bases, there was a span of 14 bases. Germline CDR1 is SQVTM and CDR2 is ANQGSEA. This CDR3 has 14 amino acids. The CDR3 DNA is TGCAGCGTTGAGATCGCCAGGGAGGATGAAAAACTGTTTTTT. Translation: CSVEIAREDEKLFF.

The rearrangement uses TRBV5-6 and TRBJ2-7; TRBD2 is a possible D gene (6 bases). Per germline, CDR1 SGHDT and CDR2 YYEEEE. This CDR3 spans 15 amino acids. The V end lost 4 bases, the J end lost 0 bases, and 14 bases lay between the germline ends. In DNA form, the CDR3 reads TGTGCCAGCAGCCTGGCGGGGTACAGCTCCTACGAGCAGTACTTC. Translating it yields CASSLAGYSSYEQYF. The full variable domain, completed using reference TRBV5-6 and TRBJ2-7, is DAGVTQSPTHLIKTRGQQVTLRCSPKSGHDTVSWYQQALGQGPQFIFQYYEEEERQRGNFPDRFSGHQFPNYSSELNVNALLLGDSALYLCASSLAGYSSYEQYFGPGTRLTVT.

The genes are TRBV29-1 and TRBJ2-1; 7 nucleotides align to TRBD1. Per germline, CDR1 SQVTM and CDR2 ANQGSEA. Trimming took 4 bases from V and 5 from J; bases not matched to a gene: 5. The CDR3 contains 13 residues. The CDR3 loop reads CSVASDRDNEQFF. In DNA form, the CDR3 reads TGCAGCGTTGCGTCAGACAGGGACAATGAGCAGTTCTTC.

The V call is TRBV4-1, the J call TRBJ2-7; D is unclear. Trimming left V 3 bases short and J 6 bases short, with 24 bases between. Germline CDR1 reads MGHRA; CDR2 reads YSYEKL. This CDR3 has 17 residues. DNA of the CDR3: TGCGCCAGCAGCCAGAAACACACTTGGTTTCATGGCTCCGAGCAGTACTTC. Amino acids: CASSQKHTWFHGSEQYF.

This clone was counted only a few times. CDR3 protein: CASSPGGGSYGYTF. In DNA, the CDR3 is TGCGCCAGCAGCCCCGGCGGGGGCAGCTATGGCTACACCTTC. The chain is built from TRBV5-1 and TRBJ1-2; TRBD1 is a possible D gene (6 bases). CDR1 and CDR2 (germline): SGHRS, YFSETQ. Trimming stripped 4 bases from V and 4 bases from J, with 14 bases between. There are 14 residues in the CDR3.

This chain links TRBV6-5 with TRBJ1-1; 8 bases match TRBD1. The germline CDR1 and CDR2 sequences are MNHEY and SVGAGI. V was clipped by 2 bases and J by 4 bases; unmatched bases: 9. The CDR3 has 16 amino acids. CDR3: CASSYNTLGQGTEAFF. CDR3 coding DNA: TGTGCCAGCAGTTACAACACGTTAGGACAGGGCACTGAAGCTTTCTTT.

The chain has TRBV6-5 and TRBJ2-1; D perhaps matches TRBD2 (5 bases). V was cut by 2 bases and J by 7 bases, with 9 bases left in between. This CDR3 is built from 13 residues. Germline lookup yields CDR1 MNHEY and CDR2 SVGAGI. DNA of the CDR3: TGTGCCAGCAGTTACGGACTGATTAATGAGCAGTTCTTC. Its translation is CASSYGLINEQFF.

The chain has TRBV29-1 and TRBJ2-2; no firm D call. Germline CDR1 is SQVTM and CDR2 is ANQGSEA. With 7 bases removed from V and 1 base from J, the gap between germline ends came to 10 bases. The CDR3 length is 13 residues. Here the CDR3 reads CSGTDGNTGELFF. CDR3 sequence (DNA): TGCAGCGGAACGGACGGGAACACCGGGGAGCTGTTTTTT.